The 9 T cell receptor beta chains reported below all come from one sample, sequenced in a study of T cell changes during pregnancy in multiple sclerosis. The table came from immunoSEQ multiplex PCR; TCRdb's copy has only in-frame clones and leaves some out. Here the sample spans tens of thousands of clones, 85% to 95% being singletons. The sample comprised peripheral blood. The receptors were gathered from a female donor with multiple sclerosis, enrolled in a pregnancy study.

This chain links TRBV1 with TRBJ2-3; the listed D gene, TRBD2, was not tested against the DNA. TRBV1 is an annotated pseudogene. The CDR3 is made up of 19 amino acids. CDR3 sequence reads: CTSPPNGGKKVYGTDTQYF. The CDR3, as DNA: TGCACCAGCCCCCCAAACGGGGGGAAAAAAGTGTACGGCACAGATACGCAGTATTTT.

The chain has TRBV23-1 and TRBJ2-7; D not certain. TRBV23-1 is marked as an open reading frame, function uncertain. V was shortened by 5 bases and J by 5 bases, with 10 bases between the two germline ends. The CDR3 is 12 residues long. CDR3 amino acids: CASSKNSDEQYF. The CDR3 DNA reads TGCGCCAGCAGTAAGAACTCGGACGAGCAGTACTTC.

The genes are TRBV4-1 and TRBJ2-6; D unclear. The length of the CDR3 is 18 residues. V was trimmed by 0 bases and J by 0 bases, leaving 12 bases between them. CDR1 is MGHRA and CDR2 is YSYEKL in the germline V gene. DNA for the CDR3: TGCGCCAGCAGCCAAGATTCAAGTCTTTACTCTGGGGCCAACGTCCTGACTTTC. Amino acid sequence: CASSQDSSLYSGANVLTF.

Here the CDR3 DNA reads TGTGCCAGCAGCCCCGGACAGGGGTCGTCAGCTTTCTTT. It encodes CASSPGQGSSAFF. The chain combines TRBV7-3 with TRBJ1-1; 9 bases are shared with TRBD1. Germline V gene lookup returns CDR1 SGHTA and CDR2 FQGTGA. CDR3 length: 13 amino acids. V lost 5 bases, J lost 10 bases, and 8 bases stayed unmatched.

The V call is TRBV7-9, the J call TRBJ1-1; 9 positions agree with TRBD1. The V and J ends lost 5 bases and 6 bases, in that order; junction bases with no gene match: 7. CDR3 length: 14 amino acids. The germline gives CDR1 SEHNR, CDR2 FQNEAQ (reference sequence). The CDR3 DNA follows: TGTGCCAGCAGCCCCAGACAGGGGGAGGCTGAAGCTTTCTTT. Protein product: CASSPRQGEAEAFF.

This clone was observed a single time. The chain uses TRBV12-5 and TRBJ2-7; 10 bases map to TRBD2. The CDR3 contains 15 residues. Trimming at V came to 2 bases and at J to 3 bases, leaving 4 bases not matched to a gene. Per germline, CDR1 LGHNT and CDR2 FRNRAP. The CDR3 is CASGLWASGSYEQYF. CDR3 sequence (DNA): TGTGCTAGTGGTTTGTGGGCTAGCGGGAGCTACGAGCAGTACTTC.

This chain uses TRBV5-5 with TRBJ2-7; 7 bases align to TRBD1. The germline V gene has CDR1 SGHKS and CDR2 YYEKEE (reference sequence). The CDR3 extends over 15 amino acids. Germline trimming cut 0 bases from V and 5 bases from J; bases unmatched to any gene: 8. The CDR3 region has the DNA TGTGCCAGCAGCTTGGGGCACAGGGGCGCCAACGAGCAGTACTTC. This translates into CASSLGHRGANEQYF.

This chain uses TRBV7-6 with TRBJ2-7, with D hard to call. CDR1 SGHVS and CDR2 FNYEAQ come from the germline V gene. This CDR3 comprises 14 residues. The V and J ends lost 4 bases and 0 bases respectively, with 10 bases between them. CDR3 coding DNA: TGTGCCAGCAGCTCGCTATTTAGCTCCTACGAGCAGTACTTC. Its translation is CASSSLFSSYEQYF.

The chain links TRBV6-1 to TRBJ2-3; D unclear. V was shortened by 5 bases and J by 6 bases, with 18 bases between the two germline ends. CDR3 length: 15 amino acids. Germline assignment: CDR1 MNHNS and CDR2 SASEGT. The CDR3 DNA reads as TGTGCCAGCAGTTTGCGCCCCGGGCTCACCGATACGCAGTATTTT. Its translation is CASSLRPGLTDTQYF.